This is a list of T cell receptor beta chains from one sample in a study of cytomegalovirus exposure and HLA in healthy donors. The table came from immunoSEQ multiplex PCR; TCRdb's copy has only in-frame clones and leaves some out. The table records 150,000 to 250,000 clones, about 81% of them present only once. Source material: PBMCs. Source of these receptors: a woman aged 45-60 years in good health and CMV-seropositive. CDR3s include the opening cysteine and the closing phenylalanine or tryptophan. D genes are given only for firm matches. Expanded clones get a size class; other rows say once, few or many, or leave the size out.

.	.	TRBV11-2	TRBJ2-7	TGTGCCAGCAGTACAGGGCGCAGGAACGAGCAGTACTTC	CASSTGRRNEQYF
.	TRBD1	TRBV4-2	TRBJ2-7	TGTGCCAGCAGCCAGGACAGGGGTTCGGGGGAGCAGTACTTC	CASSQDRGSGEQYF
.	.	TRBV28	TRBJ1-5	TGTGCCAGCATCTGGGGGGGGCGCGGGAATCAGCCCCAGCATTTT	CASIWGGRGNQPQHF
.	.	TRBV5-6	TRBJ2-7	TGTGCCAGCAGCTTGAGGGGGACAAGTCATTACGAGCAGTACTTC	CASSLRGTSHYEQYF
once	TRBD2	TRBV10-3	TRBJ2-3	TGTGCCATCAGTGACCAGCTAGCGGAAAACACAGATACGCAGTATTTT	CAISDQLAENTDTQYF
.	.	TRBV4-2	TRBJ2-6	TGTGCCAGCAGCCCCCAATCCGGGACGGGTCTTTTGGGGGCCAACGGCCTGACTTTC	CASSPQSGTGLLGANGLTF
.	.	TRBV18	TRBJ2-7	TGTGCCAGCTCACCGGCTCCAGGCTACGAGCAGTACTTC	CASSPAPGYEQYF
.	TRBD1	TRBV18	TRBJ1-4	TGTGCCAGCTCACCTCAGGGGGCGCCGGGTGAAAAACTGTTTTTT	CASSPQGAPGEKLFF
.	TRBD2	TRBV5-1	TRBJ2-7	TGCGCCAGCAGCACCGGGGGGGTGGGGTCCTACGAGCAGTACTTC	CASSTGGVGSYEQYF
.	TRBD2	TRBV9	TRBJ2-1	TGTGCCAGCAGCGTAGAAGGGAGGGCGGGTGAGCAGTTCTTC	CASSVEGRAGEQFF
.	.	TRBV4-2	TRBJ2-7	TGTGCCAGCAGCGAATTCGTAGGGACTGGCTCCTACGAGCAGTACTTC	CASSEFVGTGSYEQYF
.	.	TRBV19	TRBJ1-6	TGTGCCAGTAGTATCGTCAGGGAGGCTAATTCACCCCTCCACTTT	CASSIVREANSPLHF
.	TRBD1	TRBV6-5	TRBJ1-5	TGTGCCAGCAGTCCGGGACAGAATAGCAATCAGCCCCAGCATTTT	CASSPGQNSNQPQHF
.	.	TRBV30	TRBJ1-5	TGTGCCTGGAGTTCAGGGTCCAATCAGCCCCAGCATTTT	CAWSSGSNQPQHF
.	TRBD1	TRBV6-1	TRBJ1-4	TGTGCCAGCAGTCCAGGGGGAGATAATGAAAAACTGTTTTTT	CASSPGGDNEKLFF
.	.	TRBV4-3	TRBJ2-7	TGCGCCAGCAGCCAAGATCGATTAGCCCTGACGTACGAGCAGTACTTC	CASSQDRLALTYEQYF
.	TRBD1	TRBV7-9	TRBJ2-2	TGTGCCAGCACCTCTATGGGACAGATTAACACCGGGGAGCTGTTTTTT	CASTSMGQINTGELFF
.	TRBD1	TRBV5-5	TRBJ1-1	TGTGCCAGTCATGACAGGGCTAAGGACACTGAAGCTTTCTTT	CASHDRAKDTEAFF
.	TRBD2	TRBV4-1	TRBJ2-7	TGCGCCAGCAGCCAAACCGACGATCTAGCGGGAGTTTCCTACGAGCAGTACTTC	CASSQTDDLAGVSYEQYF
.	TRBD1	TRBV7-2	TRBJ2-2	TGTGCCAGCAGCCCGCGACGGGACAGCGGGGAGCTGTTTTTT	CASSPRRDSGELFF
.	TRBD2	TRBV11-2	TRBJ2-7	TGTGCCAGCAGACGGCCGGGACTAACGACTGGAGAGCAGTACTTC	CASRRPGLTTGEQYF
.	TRBD1	TRBV6-6	TRBJ1-2	TGTGCCAGCAGTTCGGGACAGGTTTATGGCTACACCTTC	CASSSGQVYGYTF
.	.	TRBV5-5	TRBJ2-7	TGTGCCAGCAGCTTGGCCCCAGGGGAGGGCTACGAGCAGTACTTC	CASSLAPGEGYEQYF
.	TRBD2	TRBV13	TRBJ2-7	TGTGCCAGCAGCCCTAGCGGGGGGGCGTTTGAGCAGTACTTC	CASSPSGGAFEQYF
.	TRBD1	TRBV27	TRBJ2-3	TGTGCCAGCAGTAAATTGGACAGGGGAGTTGGGGATACGCAGTATTTT	CASSKLDRGVGDTQYF
.	.	TRBV30	TRBJ1-2	TGTGCCTCTACCTCCCTTGGACGGGGATATGGCTACACCTTC	CASTSLGRGYGYTF
.	.	TRBV9	TRBJ1-1	TGTGCCAGCAGCCCCACTCTCACGAACACTGAAGCTTTCTTT	CASSPTLTNTEAFF
.	.	TRBV5-4	TRBJ1-2	TGTGCCAGCAGCTTGGGGCAGAATAACTATGGCTACACCTTC	CASSLGQNNYGYTF
.	.	TRBV10-1	TRBJ2-4	TGCGCCAGCAGACTGGCCAAAAACATTCAGTACTTC	CASRLAKNIQYF
.	.	TRBV10-1	TRBJ2-3	TGCGCCAGCAGTGAGTCCAGGGCCGGATGGACAGATACGCAGTATTTT	CASSESRAGWTDTQYF
.	TRBD1	TRBV7-9	TRBJ1-1	TGTGCCAGCAGACTAGGACAGGGGAACACTGAAGCTTTCTTT	CASRLGQGNTEAFF
.	TRBD2	TRBV10-3	TRBJ2-5	TGTGCCACCGGGACTAATCAGGAGACCCAGTACTTC	CATGTNQETQYF
.	TRBD2	TRBV27	TRBJ2-1	TGTGCCAGCAGTTTTACGGGAGGCGCGGCGGAGGAGCAGTTCTTC	CASSFTGGAAEEQFF
.	.	TRBV15	TRBJ1-5	TGTGCCACCAGCAGAGGGAGGGAGGGTCAGCCCCAGCATTTT	CATSRGREGQPQHF
.	TRBD2	TRBV28	TRBJ2-7	TGTGCCAGCAGCCATGTTCCCCCCTTATTTCGGACTAGCGACTACGAGCAGTACTTC	CASSHVPPLFRTSDYEQYF
.	.	TRBV10-1	TRBJ2-1	TGCGCCAGCAGTCCAAACACCAATGAGCAGTTCTTC	CASSPNTNEQFF
.	.	TRBV7-2	TRBJ1-2	TGTGCCAGCAGCTTACAACAGGGTACCTCCTATGGCTACACCTTC	CASSLQQGTSYGYTF
.	TRBD2	TRBV4-1	TRBJ2-2	TGCGCCAGCAGCCAAGGCCCCGGGACTAGCGGGGGGACCGGGGAGCTGTTTTTT	CASSQGPGTSGGTGELFF
.	.	TRBV27	TRBJ2-7	TGTGCCAGCAGTTTAGACGACGGGACCTACGAGCAGTACTTC	CASSLDDGTYEQYF
.	.	TRBV7-2	TRBJ1-1	TGTGCCAGCAGCTTAGTGCCAACCGGGGCTTTCTTT	CASSLVPTGAFF
.	TRBD1	TRBV29-1	TRBJ2-1	TGCAGCGTTGATAGCAGGGGGCAGTACAATGAGCAGTTCTTC	CSVDSRGQYNEQFF
.	TRBD2	TRBV6-5	TRBJ2-1	TGTGCCAGCAGTTACTCGAGCGGGGCGCAGTTCTTC	CASSYSSGAQFF
once	TRBD1	TRBV6-6	TRBJ2-7	TGTGCCAGCGGACAGGGCCACGAGCAGTACTTC	CASGQGHEQYF
.	TRBD1	TRBV19	TRBJ1-1	TGTGCCAGTAGTACTCGGACAGGGGGCTCGAGCACTGAAGCTTTCTTT	CASSTRTGGSSTEAFF
.	.	TRBV7-9	TRBJ1-6	TGTGCCAGCAGCTTATCGTATTCACCCCTCCACTTT	CASSLSYSPLHF
.	.	TRBV11-2	TRBJ2-2	TGTGCCAGCAGCTTATTTCGGGGTGGCACCGGGGAGCTGTTTTTT	CASSLFRGGTGELFF
.	TRBD1	TRBV5-1	TRBJ2-1	TGCGCCAGCAGCTTTTCCAGGGGGCTTAGCGGTGAGCAGTTCTTC	CASSFSRGLSGEQFF
.	.	TRBV27	TRBJ1-2	TGTGCCAGCAGTAGTTGGACAACACCTGAGACCTTC	CASSSWTTPETF
.	TRBD1	TRBV19	TRBJ1-5	TGTGCCAGTAGTATCGGACAGGGGGCAGATCAGCCCCAGCATTTT	CASSIGQGADQPQHF
few	.	TRBV27	TRBJ1-3	TGTGCCAGCAGCAAACAGGGCTCTGGAAACACCATATATTTT	CASSKQGSGNTIYF
.	.	TRBV19	TRBJ1-3	TGTGCCAGTATAGCGGCAGACCGCTCTGGAAACACCATATATTTT	CASIAADRSGNTIYF